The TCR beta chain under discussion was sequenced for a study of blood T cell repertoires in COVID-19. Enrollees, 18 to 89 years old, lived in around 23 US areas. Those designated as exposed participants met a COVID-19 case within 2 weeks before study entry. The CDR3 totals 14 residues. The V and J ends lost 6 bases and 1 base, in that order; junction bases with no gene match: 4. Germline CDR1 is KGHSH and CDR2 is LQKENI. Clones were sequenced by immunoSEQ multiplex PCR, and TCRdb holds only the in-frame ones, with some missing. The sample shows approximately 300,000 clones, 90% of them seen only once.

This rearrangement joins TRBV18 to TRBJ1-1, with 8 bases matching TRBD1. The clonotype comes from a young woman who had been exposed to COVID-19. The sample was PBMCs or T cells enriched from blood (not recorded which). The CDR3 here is CASSRQGSNTEAFF. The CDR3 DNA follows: TGTGCCAGCTCTCGACAGGGGTCGAACACTGAAGCTTTCTTT.